A single sample gave rise to the 30 T cell receptor delta chains below, sequenced in a study of gamma-delta chains in newborns, infants, children. TCRdb called clones from the reads again using CATT. Counted here are more than 3,000 delta-chain clones, about 4.6% occurring once; the ten biggest clones make up 4.5% to 7%. Material: blood. These receptors were collected from a child who was a newborn, infant or young child, either healthy, febrile or measles-vaccinated (not recorded which).

This clone was detected only a few times. This sequence is one base from a far larger clone and is likely a read error. The sample has other DNA sequences that encode this CDR3 too. V and J are TRDV2 and TRDJ1, with 11 positions matching TRDD3. The CDR3 is 16 amino acids. Germline-derived CDR1 and CDR2 are GEAIGNYY and EKD. The CDR3 reads CACDVLGDTNADKLIF. The CDR3 DNA reads as TGTGCCTGTGACGTCTTGGGGGATACGAACGCCGATAAACTTATCTTT.

This clone was seen a few times. A read error likely explains this, since a far larger clone differs by one base. Other DNA sequences from this sample encode an identical CDR3 as well. The J gene is TRDJ1, the V gene TRDV2; TRDD3 matches 10 bases. Germline CDR1 reads GEAIGNYY; CDR2 reads EKD. The CDR3 is 16 residues long. CDR3 sequence reads: CACDALGDNKTDKLIF. The DNA of the CDR3 is TGTGCCTGTGATGCGCTGGGGGATAATAAAACCGATAAACTGATCTTT.

In its sample, this clone was seen a few times. A much bigger clone sits one base away, suggesting this may be a read error. The CDR3 DNA follows: TGTGCCTGTGACGGACTCCACGCAGTGGATACGTACACCGATAAACTCATCTTT. Translated, it gives CACDGLHAVDTYTDKLIF. V gene TRDV2 combines with J gene TRDJ1; 7 bases are shared with TRDD3. Germline CDR1 reads GEAIGNYY; CDR2 reads EKD. V lost 3 bases and J lost 0; bases outside the gene matches: 15. There are 18 residues in the CDR3.

This clone was seen a handful of times. The chain combines TRDV2 with TRDJ3; 10 bases are shared with TRDD3. The CDR3 runs to 20 residues. The V gene's germline CDR1 is GEAIGNYY and CDR2 EKD. The J segment lost 0 bases and the V segment lost 1 base, leaving 8 bases of the junction unmatched. The CDR3 DNA follows: TGTGCCTGTGACACGGCGGGGGGATACGCGAGCTCCTGGGACACCCGACAGATGTTTTTC. Amino acids: CACDTAGGYASSWDTRQMFF.

This clone was seen more than once but under ten times. The translation of this DNA and the TCRdb protein of a much larger clone differ at residue 4, probably owing to a read error; the protein shown here is translated from the DNA. The chain couples TRDV2 to TRDJ1, with 7 bases that match TRDD3. The V segment lost 5 bases and the J segment 0 bases; nucleotides outside the gene matches: 11. CDR3 length: 16 amino acids. Germline lookup yields CDR1 GEAIGNYY and CDR2 EKD. The CDR3 loop is CACGALGGPYTDKLIF. CDR3 DNA sequence: TGTGCCTGTGGCGCCCTGGGGGGCCCTTACACCGATAAACTCATCTTT.

For this clone: A single base separates this from a much larger clone, so it may be a read error. This chain's CDR3 is CACDPLGSTDKLIF. In DNA, the CDR3 is TGTGCCTGTGACCCCCTAGGGTCCACCGATAAACTCATCTTT. The chain joins TRDV2 to TRDJ1; D is ambiguous. Germline values: CDR1 GEAIGNYY, CDR2 EKD. V dropped 3 bases and J dropped 1 base, with 11 bases sitting between them. There are 14 residues in the CDR3.

A note on this clone: This likely stems from a read error, as it lies one base from a far larger clone. This chain links TRDV2 with TRDJ1; D might be TRDD2 (6 bases). Germline values: CDR1 GEAIGNYY, CDR2 EKD. This CDR3 is built from 18 residues. V shed 3 bases and J shed 1 base, with 23 bases lying between them. The CDR3 is CACDPLISYEGLTDKLIF. DNA for the CDR3: TGTGCCTGTGACCCCCTAATCTCCTACGAGGGTCTCACCGATAAACTCATCTTT.

This clone was seen only a few times. This probably arose from a read error, given a far larger clone one base away. Other DNA sequences in the sample encode the same CDR3. The V call is TRDV2, the J call TRDJ1; 12 nucleotides align to TRDD3. The germline V gene has CDR1 GEAIGNYY and CDR2 EKD. The CDR3 totals 15 residues. The junction had 6 bases not matched to a gene; V was cut back by 7 bases and J by 1 base. The CDR3 DNA reads TGTGCCTGCGATCTACTGGGGGATACCACCGATAAACTCATCTTT. Residues: CACDLLGDTTDKLIF.

This clone is labeled medium-sized. Other DNA sequences within the sample encode an identical CDR3. The rearrangement uses TRDV2 and TRDJ1; 8 nucleotides line up with TRDD3. Losses at the gene ends were 1 base for V and 0 bases for J; bases not matched to a gene: 9. The CDR3 has 17 residues. Germline V lookup: CDR1 GEAIGNYY, CDR2 EKD. The CDR3 here is CACDTLGGSKYTDKLIF. DNA of the CDR3: TGTGCCTGTGACACACTGGGGGGTTCGAAGTACACCGATAAACTCATCTTT.

As concerns this clone: A clone one base away is much larger, so this may be a read error. This CDR3 is also generated by other DNA sequences in the sample. This sequence joins TRDV2 and TRDJ1; 8 bases align to TRDD3. The CDR3 spans 18 residues. Germline V CDR1 and CDR2: GEAIGNYY, EKD. The V and J ends lost 1 base and 2 bases, in that order; junction bases with no gene match: 14. The CDR3 loop is CACDTVSAGGPLTDKLIF. CDR3 sequence (DNA): TGTGCCTGTGACACTGTCTCTGCTGGGGGACCCTTGACCGATAAACTCATCTTT.

This clone was seen more than once but under ten times. The chain is built from TRDV2 and TRDJ1, with 12 bases that match TRDD3. CDR1 and CDR2 (germline): GEAIGNYY, EKD. This CDR3 comprises 15 residues. V lost 2 bases and J lost 5; bases outside the gene matches: 5. The CDR3 DNA reads as TGTGCCTGTGACAATCTGGGGGATACGAATGATAAACTCATCTTT. Translation gives CACDNLGDTNDKLIF.

In the case of this clone: A much larger clone differs from this one at a single base, so this may be a read error. Distinct nucleotide sequences in the sample also encode this CDR3. This chain uses TRDV2 with TRDJ3; 12 bases map to TRDD3. This CDR3 has 19 residues. CDR1 is GEAIGNYY and CDR2 is EKD in the germline V gene. The CDR3 nucleotides read TGTGCCTGTGACAAAGTACTGGGGGATACCGCCTGGGACACCCGGCAGATGTTTTTC. Its translation: CACDKVLGDTAWDTRQMFF.

In its sample, this clone is medium-sized. The genes are TRDV2 and TRDJ1, with D perhaps matching TRDD3 (5 bases). The CDR3 length is 15 residues. The V and J ends lost 0 bases and 0 bases respectively, with 10 bases between them. Germline lookup yields CDR1 GEAIGNYY and CDR2 EKD. CDR3 coding DNA: TGTGCCTGTGACACCGTTGGGGCCAACACCGATAAACTCATCTTT. This gives the protein CACDTVGANTDKLIF.

This clone was counted between two and nine times. This could be a read error, since a much larger clone is one nucleotide away. The sample holds other DNA sequences that translate to the same CDR3. This chain joins TRDV2 and TRDJ1, with 12 bases matching TRDD3. This CDR3 has 19 amino acids. Germline assignment: CDR1 GEAIGNYY and CDR2 EKD. DNA for the CDR3: TGTGCCTGTGACACCGTGCTACGGACTGGGGGATACCTGACCGATAAACTCATCTTC. Its translation: CACDTVLRTGGYLTDKLIF.

This clone was counted between two and nine times. The sample carries other DNA sequences with the same CDR3. This rearrangement joins TRDV1 to TRDJ1; 8 bases are shared with TRDD3. V trimming: 3 bases; J trimming: 2 bases; junction bases outside the gene matches: 14. The CDR3 has 18 residues. CDR1 and CDR2 (germline): TSWWSYY, QGS. As DNA, the CDR3 is TGTGCTCTTGGGGAGCTAGTCGACTGGGGGGTTTATACCGATAAACTCATCTTT. It is translated as CALGELVDWGVYTDKLIF.

This clone was seen only a few times. This may arise from a read error, as a much more abundant clone is one base away. CDR3 amino acids: CACDGLGTDTDKLIF. The CDR3, as DNA: TGTGCCTGTGACGGTCTGGGGACAGACACCGATAAACTCATCTTT. V usage is TRDV2 and J usage is TRDJ1, with TRDD3 as a possible D gene (6 bases). Germline loops: CDR1 GEAIGNYY, CDR2 EKD. The CDR3 is 15 residues long. V was trimmed by 3 bases and J by 0 bases, leaving 13 bases between them.

To note about this clone: This sequence may be a read error, since a much larger clone differs from it by one base. The rearrangement uses TRDV2 and TRDJ1, with 8 bases identical to TRDD3. The CDR3 loop spans 19 amino acids. J was trimmed by 0 bases and V by 1 base; bases with no gene match: 15. CDR1 GEAIGNYY and CDR2 EKD come from the germline V gene. The CDR3 reads CACDTLGGSETIHTDKLIF. CDR3 nucleotides: TGTGCCTGTGACACTCTTGGGGGATCGGAAACCATCCACACCGATAAACTCATCTTT.

Relative to its sample, this clone is large. The same CDR3 arises from other DNA sequences in this sample as well. V gene TRDV2 combines with J gene TRDJ1, with 8 bases matching TRDD3. CDR1 GEAIGNYY and CDR2 EKD come from the germline V gene. This CDR3 comprises 16 residues. Losses at the gene ends were 2 bases for V and 4 bases for J; bases not matched to a gene: 11. CDR3 in DNA: TGTGCCTGTGACATACTGGGGGGAACCACCATCGATAAACTCATCTTT. It encodes CACDILGGTTIDKLIF.

This clone was seen more than once but under ten times. A much larger clone differs by one base, so this may be a read error. The chain combines TRDV2 with TRDJ3; D gene unclear. V was shortened by 5 bases and J by 0 bases, with 16 bases between the two germline ends. Germline V gives CDR1 GEAIGNYY, CDR2 EKD. The CDR3 consists of 18 residues. In DNA form, the CDR3 reads TGTGCCTGTGGCATGACGGAATCAAGCTCCTGGGACACCCGACAGATGTTTTTC. Residues: CACGMTESSSWDTRQMFF.

In the case of this clone: A much larger clone differs from this one at a single base, so this may be a read error. The chain carries TRDV2 and TRDJ3, with 11 bases matching TRDD3. The CDR3 is 18 residues long. Germline CDR1 is GEAIGNYY and CDR2 is EKD. J gave up 2 bases and V 5 bases, and 7 bases lay outside the gene matches. The CDR3 loop is CACGKILGDTWDTRQMFF. The CDR3 bases are TGTGCCTGTGGCAAAATACTGGGGGATACCTGGGACACCCGACAGATGTTTTTC.

A word on this clone: A much bigger clone sits one base away, suggesting this may be a read error. The chain uses TRDV2 and TRDJ3; 9 positions match TRDD3. The CDR3 has 17 amino acids. With 0 bases clipped from V and 1 base from J, the junction kept 0 bases outside the gene matches. Germline V CDR1 and CDR2: GEAIGNYY, EKD. This chain's CDR3 is CACDTTGGSWDTRQMFF. CDR3 DNA: TGTGCCTGTGACACCACTGGGGGATCCTGGGACACCCGACAGATGTTTTTC.

A remark on this clone: Other DNA sequences in the same sample also yield this CDR3. The V gene is TRDV2, the J gene TRDJ3; 12 positions match TRDD3. Germline trimming cut 1 base from V and 0 bases from J; bases unmatched to any gene: 3. The CDR3 length is 19 residues. Germline lookup yields CDR1 GEAIGNYY and CDR2 EKD. CDR3 sequence: CACDTLGDTGSWDTRQMFF. CDR3 nucleotides: TGTGCCTGTGACACGCTGGGGGATACGGGCTCCTGGGACACCCGACAGATGTTTTTC.

This clone is medium-sized by share. V is TRDV2 and J is TRDJ3; the match to TRDD3 covers 8 bases. The germline CDR1 and CDR2 sequences are GEAIGNYY and EKD. V was clipped by 3 bases and J by 0 bases; unmatched bases: 18. This CDR3 is 22 amino acids long. The CDR3 loop reads CACDSAFTPGILSSWDTRQMFF. In DNA, the CDR3 is TGTGCCTGTGACTCGGCCTTCACCCCGGGGATACTAAGCTCCTGGGACACCCGACAGATGTTTTTC.

This clone appeared a few times. This clone may be a read error of a much larger clone one base away. This same CDR3 is encoded by further DNA sequences in the sample. The V and J genes are TRDV2 and TRDJ1; 11 bases line up with TRDD3. Germline values: CDR1 GEAIGNYY, CDR2 EKD. CDR3 length: 20 amino acids. The CDR3 DNA reads TGTGCTTGTGATTCTGTACTGGGGGATAGGAGTTCGCGATACACCGATAAACTCATCTTT. Translating gives CACDSVLGDRSSRYTDKLIF.

About this clone itself: Compared with germline, one end of the junction differs, possibly owing to a read error. The sample has other DNA sequences that encode this CDR3 too. The genes are TRDV2 and TRDJ1, with D unresolved. Germline V lookup: CDR1 GEAIGNYY, CDR2 EKD. The CDR3 covers 15 residues. CDR3 loop: CACDTVEGGRAKLIF. CDR3 DNA sequence: TGCGCCTGTGACACCGTCGAGGGTGGGCGGGCTAAACTCATCTTT.

About this clone: A much bigger clone sits one base away, suggesting this may be a read error. The chain combines TRDV2 with TRDJ4; 13 nucleotides align to TRDD3. The CDR3 extends over 20 amino acids. Losses at the gene ends were 0 bases for V and 1 base for J; bases not matched to a gene: 16. Germline assignment: CDR1 GEAIGNYY and CDR2 EKD. The DNA of the CDR3 is TGTGCCTGTGACACCGTAAACCTTACTGGGGGATACGCTTATTACAGACCCCTGATCTTT. Residues: CACDTVNLTGGYAYYRPLIF.

This clone is categorized as medium-sized. The chain recombines TRDV2 with TRDJ1, with 13 bases that match TRDD3. The CDR3 has 19 amino acids. Losses at the gene ends were 0 bases for V and 0 bases for J; bases not matched to a gene: 9. CDR1 and CDR2 (germline): GEAIGNYY, EKD. The CDR3 DNA is TGTGCCTGTGACACCTTGACTGGGGGATACGTCTCGTACACCGATAAACTCATCTTT. This codes for CACDTLTGGYVSYTDKLIF.

By frequency in the sample, this clone is medium-sized. Written as DNA, the CDR3 is TGTGCCTGTGACACCGTGCTACTGGGGGATACCCGGGACACCCGACAGATGTTTTTC. It specifies CACDTVLLGDTRDTRQMFF. This rearrangement joins TRDV2 to TRDJ3; 12 bases agree with TRDD3. After removal of 0 bases from V and 5 bases from J, the junction contained 7 bases not matched to a gene. Germline CDR1 reads GEAIGNYY; CDR2 reads EKD. The CDR3 has 19 residues.

This clone has only a few counts. An end of the junction does not agree with germline; a read error may underlie this. V gene TRDV2 combines with J gene TRDJ1, with 8 bases lining up with TRDD3. CDR3 length: 16 residues. Germline V lookup: CDR1 GEAIGNYY, CDR2 EKD. The CDR3, as DNA: TGTGCCTGTGGCACCCTGGGGGAGCCCCACGCCGATAAACTCATCTTT. As protein: CACGTLGEPHADKLIF.

To note about this clone: The junction does not match germline at one end; this may be a read error. The chain is built from TRDV2 and TRDJ3; 11 bases agree with TRDD3. Germline values: CDR1 GEAIGNYY, CDR2 EKD. CDR3 length: 21 residues. In DNA form, the CDR3 reads TGTGCCTGTGACACCGTAGGTGGGGGATACGCCCGCTCCTGGGACACCCGACAGACGTTTTTC. Translated: CACDTVGGGYARSWDTRQTFF.